This is a list of T cell receptor beta chains from one sample in a study of shared clonotypes between healthy human individuals. Here immunoSEQ multiplex PCR was the method, and the copy in TCRdb shows in-frame clones only, minus some. The table records around 990,000 clones, roughly 80% of them present only once. Sequencing was carried out using memory CD4+ T cells from PBMCs. Source of these receptors: a man between 18 and 29 years old in good health. Some clones in this sample may be carry-over from other donors' samples. CDR3s include the opening cysteine and the closing phenylalanine or tryptophan. The D gene is left open where the match is weak. Only part of the rows carry a size: once, few, many, or a class if the clone is expanded.

j_call,clone_size,d_call,v_call,cdr3_nt,cdr3_aa
TRBJ1-4,NA,NA,TRBV5-1,TGCGCCAGCAGCGGGGACGGCTTAGGTCTCACCGCTAATGAAAAACTGTTTTTT,CASSGDGLGLTANEKLFF
TRBJ1-2,NA,TRBD1,TRBV28,TGTGCCAGCAGCTCCGACAGGGGGGCTCGTGGCTACACCTTC,CASSSDRGARGYTF
TRBJ2-1,NA,NA,TRBV7-2,TGTGCCAGCAGCCCCTTAGGGGGGGCTCCGGACAATGAGCAGTTCTTC,CASSPLGGAPDNEQFF
TRBJ1-2,NA,TRBD1,TRBV6-6,TGTGCGGTAGGACAGGGTCCCTATGGCTACACCTTC,CAVGQGPYGYTF
TRBJ1-2,NA,TRBD1,TRBV7-2,TGTGCCAGCAGCTCCCAGACAGGGTTTGGCTACACCTTC,CASSSQTGFGYTF
TRBJ2-7,NA,NA,TRBV28,TGTGCCAGCGGGATAGGCGGGGGCCACGAGCAGTACTTC,CASGIGGGHEQYF
TRBJ2-7,NA,TRBD1,TRBV19,TGTGCCAGTAGTACCTCCAGGGGGAACGAGCAGTACTTC,CASSTSRGNEQYF
TRBJ2-5,NA,NA,TRBV5-4,TGTGCCAGCAGCTTGGCCGCGGGTCCAGGCCAAGAGACCCAGTACTTC,CASSLAAGPGQETQYF
TRBJ2-5,NA,TRBD1,TRBV6-1,TGTGCCAGCACCGACAGGGGGCGCTTGGAGACCCAGTACTTC,CASTDRGRLETQYF
TRBJ2-6,NA,TRBD2,TRBV10-2,TGCGCCAGCAGTCTTAGCGGGAGGGCCTCTGGGGCCAACGTCCTGACTTTC,CASSLSGRASGANVLTF
TRBJ1-5,NA,NA,TRBV18,TGTGCCAGCTCACCGCCCGGGGGGAACCAGCCCCAGCATTTT,CASSPPGGNQPQHF
TRBJ2-7,NA,NA,TRBV13,TGTGCCAGCAGCCGCCCGGCTAGAAGCTACGAGCAGTACTTC,CASSRPARSYEQYF
TRBJ1-2,NA,TRBD1,TRBV5-1,TGCGCCAGCAGCTTGGGACAGGGGCATGGCTACACCTTC,CASSLGQGHGYTF
TRBJ2-7,NA,TRBD2,TRBV28,TGTGCCAGCACCTCCGGGGGGAAATACGAGCAGTACTTC,CASTSGGKYEQYF
TRBJ1-2,NA,NA,TRBV28,TGTGCCAGCAGTTTAGACGTGATCTATGGCTACACCTTC,CASSLDVIYGYTF
TRBJ2-2,NA,NA,TRBV29-1,TGCAGCTCAGAGGTGGACACCGGGGAGCTGTTTTTT,CSSEVDTGELFF
TRBJ1-2,NA,NA,TRBV19,TGTGCCAGTAGTACTGGGGGGCCTGGTGGCTACACCTTC,CASSTGGPGGYTF
TRBJ2-5,NA,TRBD1,TRBV5-1,TGCGCCAGCAGCACAATACCGGGACAGGGAGAAGAGACCCAGTACTTC,CASSTIPGQGEETQYF
TRBJ2-7,NA,NA,TRBV6-6,TGTGCCAGCAGTTCCTCGGGCCGGGTCTACGAGCAGTACTTC,CASSSSGRVYEQYF
TRBJ2-7,NA,TRBD1,TRBV6-5,TGTGCCAGCAGATTCGGACAGGGGACCTACGAGCAGTACTTC,CASRFGQGTYEQYF
TRBJ2-2,NA,NA,TRBV6-1,TGTGCCACCCCTGCGAATTCGAACACCGGGGAGCTGTTTTTT,CATPANSNTGELFF
TRBJ2-7,NA,NA,TRBV7-2,TGTGCCAGCAGCCCCAGACCGGGAACGACCTCCTACGAGCAGTACTTC,CASSPRPGTTSYEQYF
TRBJ1-2,NA,NA,TRBV18,TGTGCCAGCTCACCACTCGGACAGAGTGTAGGTGGCTACACCTTC,CASSPLGQSVGGYTF
TRBJ2-5,NA,TRBD1,TRBV7-7,TGTGCCAGCAGCTCCGGACAGGGGACCCAAGAGACCCAGTACTTC,CASSSGQGTQETQYF
TRBJ1-3,NA,NA,TRBV19,TGTGCCAGTAGTAAAAAAGCTGGAAACACCATATATTTT,CASSKKAGNTIYF
TRBJ2-3,NA,TRBD1,TRBV28,TGTGCCAGTGACAGGGGGGCAGATACGCAGTATTTT,CASDRGADTQYF
TRBJ1-2,NA,NA,TRBV28,TGTGCCAGCAGTTTAGGGGGCGGAGGCGCCGCTGGCTACACCTTC,CASSLGGGGAAGYTF
TRBJ2-1,NA,TRBD1,TRBV7-9,TGTGCCAGCAGCTCTAGGGCTAGGACAGGGCTCTCCTACAATGAGCAGTTCTTC,CASSSRARTGLSYNEQFF
TRBJ2-5,NA,NA,TRBV5-1,TGCGCCAGCAGCTTGGGTCTCAACCAAGAGACCCAGTACTTC,CASSLGLNQETQYF
TRBJ1-2,NA,TRBD1,TRBV28,TGTGCCAGCAGTGACCACAGGGGCCCTGTGAGCGGCTACACCTTC,CASSDHRGPVSGYTF
TRBJ2-1,NA,TRBD2,TRBV23-1,TGCGCCAGCAGTCACCTAGCGGGAGGCAATGAGCAGTTCTTC,CASSHLAGGNEQFF
TRBJ2-5,NA,TRBD2,TRBV19,TGTGCCAGTAGTATGAGGACTAGCGGGGGGCAAGAGACCCAGTACTTC,CASSMRTSGGQETQYF
TRBJ1-1,NA,NA,TRBV5-1,TGCGCCAGCAGCTTGAATAGGGGCAGGGAAGCTTTCTTT,CASSLNRGREAFF
TRBJ2-3,NA,TRBD1,TRBV30,TGTGCCTGGAGTGGGGAACAGGGGGACTCAGATACGCAGTATTTT,CAWSGEQGDSDTQYF
TRBJ2-1,NA,TRBD2,TRBV4-2,TGTGCCAGCAGCCCTTGGACTAGCGGGAGGGGGAATGAGCAGTTCTTC,CASSPWTSGRGNEQFF
TRBJ2-7,NA,TRBD2,TRBV4-2,TGTGCCAGCAGCCAGGAGTTACGGACTAGCGGCTACGAGCAGTACTTC,CASSQELRTSGYEQYF
TRBJ1-5,NA,NA,TRBV2,TGTGCCAGCAGTGAAAGGATTAGCAATCAGCCCCAGCATTTT,CASSERISNQPQHF
TRBJ1-2,NA,TRBD1,TRBV28,TGTGCCAGCAGTGGGGGACAGGGGTACGGCTATGGCTACACCTTC,CASSGGQGYGYGYTF
TRBJ2-7,many,TRBD2,TRBV11-2,TGTGCCAGCAGCTTACGGACTAGCGGGAGGGTCGGCGGGATCCAGCAGTACTTC,CASSLRTSGRVGGIQQYF
TRBJ2-3,few,NA,TRBV7-7,TGTGCCAGCAGCTTAAATGGCGGAGATACGCAGTATTTT,CASSLNGGDTQYF
TRBJ1-4,NA,NA,TRBV7-8,TGTGCCAGCAGCCTAACTACTGGGGAGGTTCCCACTAATGAAAAACTGTTTTTT,CASSLTTGEVPTNEKLFF
TRBJ1-5,NA,NA,TRBV18,TGTGCCAGCTCAGCCGACGTCCGGGATCGGCCCCAGCATTTT,CASSADVRDRPQHF
TRBJ2-2,NA,NA,TRBV28,TGTGCCAGCCAAAAGGGGGGCGTGGGGCTAACCGGGGAGCTGTTTTTT,CASQKGGVGLTGELFF
TRBJ1-1,NA,NA,TRBV7-2,TGTGCCAGCCGAAGAGGGCCGAACACTGAAGCTTTCTTT,CASRRGPNTEAFF
TRBJ1-4,NA,NA,TRBV27,TGTGCCAGCAGCCTCCGCGGGACAACTAATGAAAAACTGTTTTTT,CASSLRGTTNEKLFF
TRBJ1-1,NA,NA,TRBV15,TGTGCCACCAGCAGAGGGCTGGACACTGAAGCTTTCTTT,CATSRGLDTEAFF
TRBJ1-1,few,TRBD1,TRBV27,TGTGCCAGCAGTCCTAGACAGGGCCGGAAGGGGAACACTGAAGCTTTCTTT,CASSPRQGRKGNTEAFF
TRBJ2-7,NA,TRBD1,TRBV18,TGTGCCAGCTCACCACCGTTGGGACAGGACTACGAGCAGTACTTC,CASSPPLGQDYEQYF
TRBJ1-5,once,NA,TRBV18,TGTGCCAGCTCACCCGGGACTAATCAGCCCCAGCATTTT,CASSPGTNQPQHF
TRBJ2-1,NA,TRBD1,TRBV5-4,TGTGCCAGCAGCGATCCCGGGACAGCCCTTGGCAATGAGCAGTTCTTC,CASSDPGTALGNEQFF
TRBJ2-5,NA,NA,TRBV7-6,TGTGCCAGCAGCTTAGTTGGGGGTGAGGAGACCCAGTACTTC,CASSLVGGEETQYF
TRBJ2-5,NA,TRBD2,TRBV29-1,TGCAGCGTTTCTCTAGCGGTAGGAGAGACCCAGTACTTC,CSVSLAVGETQYF
TRBJ1-5,NA,NA,TRBV28,TGTGCCAGCAGTCCCTTTAGCAATCAGCCCCAGCATTTT,CASSPFSNQPQHF
TRBJ2-7,NA,NA,TRBV5-8,TGTGCCAGCAGCTCTCTCGACCGAGGCCCTCTTAACTACGAGCAGTACTTC,CASSSLDRGPLNYEQYF
TRBJ2-5,NA,NA,TRBV29-1,TGCAGCGTTGAATGGGTTCAAATAAGGGCAGGGCGAAACCAAGAGACCCAGTACTTC,CSVEWVQIRAGRNQETQYF
TRBJ1-5,NA,NA,TRBV6-5,TGTGCCAGCAGGGCCCAGGAGTATAGCAATCAGCCCCAGCATTTT,CASRAQEYSNQPQHF
TRBJ1-2,NA,TRBD1,TRBV19,TGTGCCAGTAGTATGGGACAGGGCATTGGCTACACCTTC,CASSMGQGIGYTF